This T cell receptor beta chain is from a study of blood T cell repertoires in COVID-19. Study at large: Nucleic acid was either cDNA or gDNA, and it came from T cells, B-cell-depleted T cells, or PBMCs.

Only in-frame clones appear in the TCRdb table, and some are missing; sequencing was by immunoSEQ multiplex PCR. Among under 150,000 clones listed, roughly three quarters were seen once. This receptor was obtained from a man aged 45-60 years with active or convalescent COVID-19. The sample consisted of peripheral blood.

The CDR3 DNA reads as TGTGCCTGGACCCCGGGTCCCTTCGTTTTCACTGAAGCTTTCTTT. The encoded protein is CAWTPGPFVFTEAFF. The rearrangement uses TRBV30 and TRBJ1-1; D call uncertain. Trimming pared 4 bases from V and 4 bases from J, leaving 19 bases between. This CDR3 region has 15 residues. Germline lookup yields CDR1 GTSNPN and CDR2 SVGIG (reference sequence).